Listed here are 21 T cell receptor beta chains from one sample, sequenced in a study of T cells in Graves' hyperthyroidism and ophthalmopathy (dated by TCRdb to between 2017 and 2020). Libraries were built with multiplex PCR. The sequencing machine was an Illumina HiSeq 2000. Amplification of TCR beta CDR3 regions was carried out from RNA transcripts. The first round of RT-PCR for the TCR CDR3 was performed with the HTBI primer set and the Qiagen OneStep RT-PCR kit. Through fastp at Q25 and MiXCR, TCRdb rebuilt clones from the public reads, retaining in-frame beta chains. Every distinct CDR3 protein forms one entry, paired with its most common genes and DNA. For this sample there are 350,000 or so distinct CDR3 sequences; over 15% appear just once. The leading ten clones occupy 15% of the sample. The sequencing sample was made of blood. These receptors were taken from a woman aged 40-49 years with Graves' ophthalmopathy.

This clonotype was recorded at least ten times. The J gene is TRBJ2-7, the V gene TRBV28; the D is unclear. Looked up from germline, CDR1 is MDHEN and CDR2 is SYDVKM. Deletions cut 3 bases from V and 3 bases from J, with 12 bases between. The CDR3 spans 14 residues. DNA of the CDR3: TGTGCCAGCAGTTTTGGAGTCTTGGTCTACGAGCAGTACTTC. Amino acids: CASSFGVLVYEQYF.

This chain links TRBV18 with TRBJ1-1, with 7 bases lining up with TRBD1. Germline V gene sequence: CDR1 KGHSH, CDR2 LQKENI. The J segment lost 2 bases and the V segment lost 3 bases, leaving 6 bases of the junction unmatched. This CDR3 has 15 residues. The CDR3 DNA reads as TGTGCCAGCTCACCCGGACAGGCCGATAACACTGAAGCTTTCTTT. Protein product: CASSPGQADNTEAFF.

This clonotype was counted many times. CDR3 coding DNA: TGTGCCAGCAGTAGGAGGTTAGGCATCATTAGCAATCAGCCCCAGCATTTT. Protein: CASSRRLGIISNQPQHF. The rearrangement joins TRBV28 to TRBJ1-5, with unresolved D. Germline V gene lookup returns CDR1 MDHEN and CDR2 SYDVKM. This CDR3 has 17 amino acids. V lost 5 bases to trimming and J lost 0 bases, with 17 bases between them.

Ten or more counts support this clonotype. CDR3 DNA sequence: TGTGCCAGCAGTTACCCTCCGGGACAACGCACCGGGGAGCTGTTTTTT. It codes for CASSYPPGQRTGELFF. V gene TRBV6-2 or TRBV6-3 combines with J gene TRBJ2-2; perhaps TRBD1 as D (6 bases). Trimming shortened V by 2 bases and J by 4 bases, and 14 bases separated the two germline ends. In germline, CDR1 is MNHEY, CDR2 SVGEGT. This CDR3 region has 16 residues.

This clonotype was found many times. This chain links TRBV29-1 with TRBJ2-7, with D maybe TRBD1 (6 bases). Trimming removed 1 base at V and 6 bases at J, with 10 bases between. The CDR3 is 12 amino acids. Per germline, CDR1 SQVTM and CDR2 ANQGSEA. CDR3 bases: TGCAGCGTTGAAGTCAGACAGGCCGAGCAGTACTTC. Protein sequence: CSVEVRQAEQYF.

This clonotype was counted ten times or more. The chain employs TRBV12-3 or TRBV12-4 and TRBJ2-1; maybe TRBD2 (6 bases). The CDR3 runs to 16 residues. The V and J ends lost 7 bases and 1 base respectively, with 17 bases between them. The CDR3: CASTPSREPSYNEQFF. The CDR3 DNA reads as TGTGCCAGCACTCCGAGCCGGGAGCCGTCCTACAATGAGCAGTTCTTC.

This clonotype was counted ten times or more. The chain joins TRBV6-1 to TRBJ1-1; 11 bases map to TRBD1. The germline V gene encodes CDR1 MNHNS and CDR2 SASEGT. This CDR3 has 15 residues. V shed 6 bases and J 2 bases; nucleotides not matched to a gene: 5. In DNA, the CDR3 is TGTGCCAGCAGGGACAGGGGGCTTGGAAACACTGAAGCTTTCTTT. Amino acids: CASRDRGLGNTEAFF.

This clonotype was counted at least ten times. The rearrangement links TRBV28 to TRBJ2-4; tentatively, D is TRBD1 (5 bases). This CDR3 spans 14 amino acids. V was pared by 6 bases and J by 1 base, with 10 bases between. Germline V CDR1 and CDR2: MDHEN, SYDVKM. Here the CDR3 DNA reads TGTGCCAGCAGCCCCCAGGGCGCCAAAAACATTCAGTACTTC. Protein sequence: CASSPQGAKNIQYF.

This clonotype was counted many times. The genes are TRBV10-3 and TRBJ2-5, with a tentative D call TRBD1 (6 bases). Trimming shortened V by 7 bases and J by 1 base, and 7 bases separated the two germline ends. The V gene's germline CDR1 is ENHRY and CDR2 SYGVKD. The CDR3 contains 12 residues. The DNA for the CDR3 is TGTGCCATCATGGACAGCCAAGAGACCCAGTACTTC. As protein: CAIMDSQETQYF.

This clonotype occurred many times. The chain couples TRBV6-5 to TRBJ2-5; D not certain. Germline V CDR1 and CDR2: MNHEY, SVGAGI. The CDR3 is 14 residues long. The V end was cut by 6 bases, the J end by 9 bases, with 20 bases between. The CDR3 DNA is TGTGCCAGCAGCATTAGTTGGCGCATTGAGGCCCAGTACTTC. As protein: CASSISWRIEAQYF.

The genes are TRBV6-1 and TRBJ2-5; 11 bases match TRBD2. Germline CDR1 MNHNS, CDR2 SASEGT. The CDR3 extends over 16 amino acids. With 2 bases clipped from V and 4 bases from J, the junction kept 6 bases outside the gene matches. The DNA for the CDR3 is TGTGCCAGCAGTGAAACTAGCGGGAGAGTTGGAGAGACCCAGTACTTC. Its protein product is CASSETSGRVGETQYF.

This clonotype was detected only a few times. The chain joins TRBV14 to TRBJ2-1; 8 nucleotides match TRBD2. CDR3 length: 15 amino acids. Trimming at V came to 2 bases and at J to 2 bases, leaving 2 bases not matched to a gene. Looked up from germline, CDR1 is SGHDN and CDR2 is FVKESK. The CDR3 DNA sequence: TGTGCCAGCAGCCAAATAGCGGGGCCCTACAATGAGCAGTTCTTC. This translates into CASSQIAGPYNEQFF.

This clonotype was detected ten times or more. This chain connects TRBV19 to TRBJ2-7, with D perhaps TRBD1 (5 bases). The V gene's germline CDR1 is LNHDA and CDR2 SQIVND (reference sequence). V was pared by 7 bases and J by 1 base, with 8 bases between. This CDR3 is built from 12 residues. The CDR3 protein is CASTGPSYEQYF. As DNA, the CDR3 is TGTGCCAGTACAGGGCCATCCTACGAGCAGTACTTC.

V and J are TRBV7-9 and TRBJ2-2, with D unresolved. The ends were cut back, 6 bases at V and 7 bases at J, with 12 bases in the middle. CDR1 and CDR2 (germline): SEHNR, FQNEAQ (reference sequence). The CDR3 extends over 13 amino acids. In DNA form, the CDR3 reads TGTGCCAGCAGGCCGGTTACGGGCGGGGAGCTGTTTTTT. This encodes CASRPVTGGELFF.

This clonotype was counted only a few times. A much larger clone is a single base away; this may be a read error. The DNA of the CDR3 is TGCAGTGCTAGAGTTATGGATTGCAGTCAGCCCCAGCATTTT. It codes for CSARVMDCSQPQHF. The chain couples TRBV20-1 to TRBJ1-5; D is undetermined. V was shortened by 1 base and J by 6 bases, with 13 bases between the two germline ends. Germline V gene lookup returns CDR1 DFQATT and CDR2 SNEGSKA (reference sequence). The CDR3 spans 14 residues.

This sequence joins TRBV2 and TRBJ2-5; D not certain. The V end was cut by 4 bases, the J end by 2 bases, with 11 bases between. Germline CDR1 SNHLY, CDR2 FYNNEI. The CDR3 spans 14 residues. CDR3 DNA sequence: TGTGCCAGCAGTGTTTGGTCAGGACAAGAGACCCAGTACTTC. It translates to CASSVWSGQETQYF.

This clonotype showed up many times. The chain carries TRBV10-3 and TRBJ1-5, with D perhaps matching TRBD1 (5 bases). CDR1 is ENHRY and CDR2 is SYGVKD in the germline V gene. CDR3 length: 13 residues. Trimming stripped 6 bases from V and 0 bases from J, with 6 bases between. DNA of the CDR3: TGTGCCATCAGGGACAATAGCAATCAGCCCCAGCATTTT. Its protein product is CAIRDNSNQPQHF.

V is TRBV27 and J is TRBJ1-2; D remains unclear. V dropped 6 bases and J dropped 6 bases, with 14 bases sitting between them. CDR3 length: 13 amino acids. The germline V gene has CDR1 MNHEY and CDR2 SMNVEV (reference sequence). In DNA, the CDR3 is TGTGCCAGCAGAGAGGGCCCCGGGGATGGCTACACCTTC. Translation gives CASREGPGDGYTF.

The sample holds many counts of this clonotype. The chain joins TRBV27 to TRBJ1-1; D is possibly TRBD1 (6 bases). Germline CDR1 is MNHEY and CDR2 is SMNVEV (reference sequence). The CDR3 runs 14 residues. V lost 3 bases to trimming and J lost 5 bases, with 13 bases between them. The CDR3 nucleotides are TGTGCCAGCAGTTTCAGGGGCCAACGGACTGAAGCTTTCTTT. The encoded protein is CASSFRGQRTEAFF.

This clonotype was recorded many times. This chain links TRBV10-3 with TRBJ1-2, with D possibly matching TRBD1 (5 bases). Trimming pared 0 bases from V and 7 bases from J, leaving 12 bases between. Germline V gene lookup returns CDR1 ENHRY and CDR2 SYGVKD. This CDR3 spans 14 amino acids. CDR3 nucleotides: TGTGCCATCAGTGAGTCCAGGGCGTCGTCTGGCTACACCTTC. It specifies CAISESRASSGYTF.

This clonotype was picked up many times. A single base separates this from a much larger clone, so it may be a read error. This CDR3 is missing its conserved last phenylalanine or tryptophan, likely due to a read error. The chain recombines TRBV28 with TRBJ2-7; 10 bases fit TRBD1. The junction had 6 bases not matched to a gene; V was cut back by 6 bases and J by 4 bases. CDR3 size: 14 residues. The V gene's germline CDR1 is MDHEN and CDR2 SYDVKM. CDR3 bases: TGTGCCAGCAGCCGGACAGGGGGTAATTACGAGCAGTACCTC. Encoded protein: CASSRTGGNYEQYL.